What follows are 25 T cell receptor beta chains derived from one specimen sequenced in a study of T cells in Graves' hyperthyroidism and ophthalmopathy. From RNA transcripts, TCR beta CDR3 regions were amplified. The TCR CDR3 first-round RT-PCR relied on the HTBI primer set. TCRdb itself ran the multiplex PCR reads through MiXCR, one entry per CDR3 protein. Here the sample spans 500,000 to 650,000 distinct CDR3 sequences, 13% to 15% being singletons. The sequencing input was blood. These receptors came from a woman between 45 and 65 years old with Graves' ophthalmopathy.

This clonotype came up many times. The CDR3 spells CASSRTSGTYNEQFF. For the CDR3, the DNA is TGTGCCAGCAGCCGGACTAGCGGGACCTACAATGAGCAGTTCTTC. The V call is TRBV18, the J call TRBJ2-1, with 12 bases matching TRBD2. CDR1 is KGHSH and CDR2 is LQKENI in the germline V gene. V trimming: 8 bases; J trimming: 2 bases; junction bases outside the gene matches: 4. There are 15 residues in the CDR3.

The chain employs TRBV4-2 and TRBJ2-5; 7 nucleotides line up with TRBD2. Germline V gives CDR1 LGHNA, CDR2 YNFKEQ. The CDR3 spans 15 residues. V trimming: 2 bases; J trimming: 3 bases; junction bases outside the gene matches: 6. The CDR3, as DNA: TGTGCCAGCAGCCAAATACTAGCGCCAGAAGAGACCCAGTACTTC. Translation gives CASSQILAPEETQYF.

This clonotype appeared many times. This chain joins TRBV30 and TRBJ1-4; the match to TRBD1 covers 8 bases. This CDR3 contains 14 residues. V lost 3 bases, J lost 8 bases, and 8 bases stayed unmatched. Germline V lookup: CDR1 GTSNPN, CDR2 SVGIG (reference sequence). The CDR3 nucleotides read TGTGCCTGGAGGTGGGACAGGTATCAGGAAAAACTGTTTTTT. It translates to CAWRWDRYQEKLFF.

Ten or more counts support this clonotype. For the CDR3, the DNA is TGTGCCAGCAGGGTGACAGTGAGGAACACTGAAGCTTTCTTT. It yields the protein CASRVTVRNTEAFF. This chain links TRBV12-3 or TRBV12-4 with TRBJ1-1; a weak D match, TRBD1 (5 bases). With 6 bases removed from V and 1 base from J, the gap between germline ends came to 12 bases. This CDR3 has 14 amino acids.

The genes are TRBV29-1 and TRBJ1-4, with 7 bases matching TRBD1. Germline V gene lookup returns CDR1 SQVTM and CDR2 ANQGSEA. Germline trimming cut 3 bases from V and 3 bases from J; bases unmatched to any gene: 4. The CDR3 sequence is 14 residues long. The CDR3, as DNA: TGCAGCGTTGATAAGAGGGGGCCTAATGAAAAACTGTTTTTT. Translating it yields CSVDKRGPNEKLFF.

V usage is TRBV6-1 and J usage is TRBJ1-1, with TRBD1 as a possible D gene (6 bases). With 6 bases removed from V and 6 bases from J, the gap between germline ends came to 17 bases. CDR1 is MNHNS, CDR2 SASEGT, per germline. The CDR3 spans 14 residues. The DNA for the CDR3 is TGTGCCAGCAGCGCCTTAACAGGGCTCGCTGAAGCTTTCTTT. As protein: CASSALTGLAEAFF.

The V call is TRBV12-3 or TRBV12-4, the J call TRBJ2-1; D is undetermined. V was shortened by 5 bases and J by 3 bases, with 14 bases between the two germline ends. This CDR3 comprises 15 residues. DNA for the CDR3: TGTGCCAGCAGTACAATTGATGGAAGCTACAATGAGCAGTTCTTC. It yields the protein CASSTIDGSYNEQFF.

The rearrangement links TRBV29-1 to TRBJ1-2; TRBD1 agrees at 10 bases. CDR1 SQVTM and CDR2 ANQGSEA come from the germline V gene. V trimming: 3 bases; J trimming: 5 bases; junction bases outside the gene matches: 6. The CDR3 consists of 14 residues. DNA for the CDR3: TGCAGCGTTGAGCTGACAGGGGGCTGGTATGGCTACACCTTC. Protein product: CSVELTGGWYGYTF.

This clonotype was counted at least ten times. The V call is TRBV12-3 or TRBV12-4, the J call TRBJ1-1; no definite D call. CDR3 size: 13 residues. With 10 bases removed from V and 2 bases from J, the gap between germline ends came to 14 bases. This CDR3 is CATGIGRNTEAFF. The CDR3 nucleotides are TGTGCCACCGGAATCGGGCGAAACACTGAAGCTTTCTTT.

There are a few counts of this clonotype. The gene calls are TRBV7-6 and TRBJ1-4; a possible D gene is TRBD1 (5 bases). This CDR3 is built from 19 residues. CDR1 SGHVS and CDR2 FNYEAQ come from the germline V gene. V shed 1 base and J shed 11 bases, with 29 bases lying between them. DNA for the CDR3: TGTGCCAGCAGCTTAGGGGGATCGGGCCCCATTCACGGGGGAGCCAAACTGTTTTTT. Protein sequence: CASSLGGSGPIHGGAKLFF.

This clonotype appeared a few times. The gene calls are TRBV10-3 and TRBJ2-3, with D perhaps matching TRBD1 (5 bases). Germline CDR1 is ENHRY and CDR2 is SYGVKD. Trimming cost V 6 bases and J 3 bases, with 19 bases left between them. This CDR3 is 16 amino acids long. CDR3 in DNA: TGTGCCATCAGCTCTTCATGGGGCGTGGTGACAGATACGCAGTATTTT. The encoded protein is CAISSSWGVVTDTQYF.

Only a few counts were recorded for this clonotype. The chain links TRBV5-1 to TRBJ1-4; TRBD1 might be the D (5 bases). Per the germline V gene, CDR1 is SGHRS and CDR2 is YFSETQ. V lost 1 base, J lost 3 bases, and 13 bases lay in between. The length of the CDR3 is 16 residues. CDR3 nucleotides: TGCGCCAGCAGCTTGACCCTACAGGCTTCTAATGAAAAACTGTTTTTT. This sequence encodes CASSLTLQASNEKLFF.

A single count supports this clonotype. The DNA for the CDR3 is TGTGCCAGTAGCGCCGGGACTAGCGGCAATCCTGAGCAGTTCTTC. It encodes CASSAGTSGNPEQFF. The chain uses TRBV19 and TRBJ2-1; 11 positions match TRBD2. This CDR3 region has 15 residues. The ends lost 6 bases at V and 9 bases at J; junction bases unmatched: 10. CDR1 LNHDA and CDR2 SQIVND come from the germline V gene (reference sequence).

About this clonotype itself: With a much larger clone just one base away, this may be a read error. The V gene is TRBV11-2, the J gene TRBJ2-7, with TRBD2 identical over 8 bases. CDR1 is SGHAT, CDR2 FQNNGV, per germline. This CDR3 is built from 15 residues. The V gene end was trimmed by 7 bases and the J gene end by 6 bases; junction bases not matched to a gene: 14. CDR3 coding DNA: TGTGCCAGCAAGCCTACCGGGAGGGCCCGTTTCGAGCAGTACTTC. Encoded protein: CASKPTGRARFEQYF.

There are many counts of this clonotype. This chain links TRBV28 with TRBJ2-7, with 11 nucleotides matching TRBD2. With 6 bases clipped from V and 6 bases from J, the junction kept 10 bases outside the gene matches. The CDR3 runs 15 residues. Germline V lookup: CDR1 MDHEN, CDR2 SYDVKM. CDR3: CASSLAGGPSFEQYF. In nucleotides, the CDR3 is TGTGCCAGCAGCTTAGCGGGAGGGCCTTCGTTCGAGCAGTACTTC. Using reference TRBV28 and TRBJ2-7 for the parts outside the CDR3, the full variable domain is DVKVTQSSRYLVKRTGEKVFLECVQDMDHENMFWYRQDPGLGLRLIYFSYDVKMKEKGDIPEGYSVSREKKERFSLILESASTNQTSMYLCASSLAGGPSFEQYFGPGTRLTVT.

The table lists this clonotype with many counts. The chain couples TRBV28 to TRBJ2-7, with 7 bases fitting TRBD2. Losses at the gene ends were 6 bases for V and 7 bases for J; bases not matched to a gene: 6. Germline V gives CDR1 MDHEN, CDR2 SYDVKM. The CDR3 consists of 12 residues. The CDR3 DNA reads TGTGCCAGCAGCTCTACTAGCGATGAGCAGTACTTC. Residues: CASSSTSDEQYF.

This chain links TRBV6-1 with TRBJ2-3; 10 bases agree with TRBD2. This CDR3 has 15 residues. With V trimmed by 7 bases and J by 4 bases, 8 bases remained unmatched. The germline gives CDR1 MNHNS, CDR2 SASEGT. The CDR3 DNA reads TGTGCCAGCAATAGAGCGGGAGGGTACGCAGATACGCAGTATTTT. The encoded protein is CASNRAGGYADTQYF.

The genes are TRBV7-9 and TRBJ2-1; D is unclear. CDR3 length: 17 residues. The V gene lost 1 base and the J gene lost 0 bases, with 13 bases spanning the gap. Germline V CDR1 and CDR2: SEHNR, FQNEAQ (reference sequence). The CDR3 coding sequence is TGTGCCAGCAGCTTAGATAACAGCTTGAGCTCCTACAATGAGCAGTTCTTC. Amino acid sequence: CASSLDNSLSSYNEQFF.

This chain connects TRBV14 to TRBJ2-7; 11 bases agree with TRBD2. The junction had 4 bases not matched to a gene; V was cut back by 6 bases and J by 0 bases. The germline gives CDR1 SGHDN, CDR2 FVKESK. This CDR3 has 15 residues. The CDR3 DNA sequence: TGTGCCAGCAGGCAGACTAGCGGGATCTCCTACGAGCAGTACTTC. Its translation: CASRQTSGISYEQYF.

The sample holds many counts of this clonotype. The chain combines TRBV12-3 or TRBV12-4 with TRBJ2-5; D gene uncertain. Deletions cut 3 bases from V and 1 base from J, with 6 bases between. CDR3 length equals 13 residues. CDR3 DNA sequence: TGTGCCAGCAGTTTTGGCCTCCAAGAGACCCAGTACTTC. Translation: CASSFGLQETQYF.

This sequence joins TRBV7-2 and TRBJ1-2; a possible D gene is TRBD1 (6 bases). CDR1 is SGHTA, CDR2 FQGNSA, per germline. The CDR3 contains 15 residues. With 3 bases removed from V and 0 bases from J, the gap between germline ends came to 11 bases. The CDR3, as DNA: TGTGCCAGCAGCTTCGGACAGCCAACTAACTATGGCTACACCTTC. Translation: CASSFGQPTNYGYTF.

This clonotype has a count of ten or more. This sequence joins TRBV30 and TRBJ2-4, with D unresolved. The CDR3 totals 16 residues. V was pared by 2 bases and J by 1 base, with 15 bases between. CDR1 GTSNPN and CDR2 SVGIG come from the germline V gene (reference sequence). CDR3 sequence reads: CAWSTFRVLAKNIQYF. CDR3 sequence (DNA): TGTGCCTGGAGTACTTTCCGAGTTCTGGCCAAAAACATTCAGTACTTC.

This clonotype occurred many times. The chain couples TRBV29-1 to TRBJ2-7; D unresolved. Between the trimmed V and J ends, which lost 3 bases and 4 bases, there was a span of 10 bases. The CDR3 sequence is 12 residues long. CDR1 and CDR2 (germline): SQVTM, ANQGSEA. CDR3 sequence: CSVDLGAYEQYF. DNA for the CDR3: TGCAGCGTTGACCTCGGTGCTTACGAGCAGTACTTC.

This clonotype was detected only once. This sequence joins TRBV7-9 and TRBJ2-3; 14 nucleotides agree with TRBD2. CDR1 and CDR2 (germline): SEHNR, FQNEAQ (reference sequence). Trimming at V came to 1 base and at J to 3 bases, leaving 12 bases not matched to a gene. This CDR3 is 20 amino acids long. The CDR3 here is CASSLDPPARTSGRTDTQYF. The CDR3 nucleotides read TGTGCCAGCAGCTTAGATCCACCCGCCCGGACTAGCGGGAGGACAGATACGCAGTATTTT.

V gene TRBV28 combines with J gene TRBJ1-2; perhaps TRBD1 as D (5 bases). The CDR3 is made up of 12 amino acids. Deletions cut 8 bases from V and 7 bases from J, with 14 bases between. Germline CDR1 is MDHEN and CDR2 is SYDVKM. CDR3 sequence reads: CASARGAGGYTF. The CDR3 nucleotides are TGTGCCAGCGCCCGAGGGGCGGGTGGCTACACCTTC.